Below are 14 T cell receptor beta chains sequenced from a single sample in a study of blood T cell repertoires in COVID-19. Generated by immunoSEQ multiplex PCR, the TCRdb table keeps only in-frame clones and is missing some. The sample holds just over 90,000 clones, roughly 90% seen once. Sequencing was done on a sample of peripheral blood. The receptors were gathered from a human donor with active COVID-19. The donor label of this sample is uncertain.

This chain links TRBV7-2 with TRBJ2-7; TRBD1 agrees at 9 bases. Germline loops: CDR1 SGHTA, CDR2 FQGNSA. The CDR3 consists of 14 residues. V gave up 5 bases and J gave up 2 bases; unmatched junction bases: 4. CDR3 in amino acids: CASSRDRVTYEQYF. Written as DNA, the CDR3 is TGTGCCAGCAGCCGGGACAGGGTCACCTACGAGCAGTACTTC.

The rearrangement links TRBV6-2 or TRBV6-3 to TRBJ1-1, with TRBD1 as a possible D gene (5 bases). V lost 0 bases, J lost 0 bases, and 11 bases lay in between. The germline CDR1 and CDR2 sequences are MNHEY and SVGEGT. CDR3 size: 16 residues. This CDR3 is CASSYSRGKVNTEAFF. As DNA, the CDR3 is TGTGCCAGCAGTTACTCGCGGGGGAAGGTGAACACTGAAGCTTTCTTT.

The chain recombines TRBV7-9 with TRBJ2-6; perhaps TRBD1 as D (5 bases). This CDR3 is built from 16 residues. V lost 5 bases, J lost 0 bases, and 11 bases lay in between. Germline V gene sequence: CDR1 SEHNR, CDR2 FQNEAQ (reference sequence). The DNA of the CDR3 is TGTGCCAGCAGCACTGGACACTACTCTGGGGCCAACGTCCTGACTTTC. Protein: CASSTGHYSGANVLTF.

The chain joins TRBV5-1 to TRBJ2-3; possible D gene TRBD2, 6 bases. V was shortened by 4 bases and J by 6 bases, with 12 bases between the two germline ends. The CDR3 totals 13 residues. Germline values: CDR1 SGHRS, CDR2 YFSETQ. The CDR3 here is CASSTSFLDTQYF. The CDR3 DNA is TGCGCCAGCAGCACTAGCTTCCTTGATACGCAGTATTTT.

This clone has only one observation. The chain is built from TRBV9 and TRBJ2-7, with TRBD1 identical over 7 bases. CDR1 SGDLS and CDR2 YYNGEE come from the germline V gene. The CDR3 consists of 14 residues. The V segment lost 4 bases and the J segment 0 bases; nucleotides outside the gene matches: 4. The CDR3 nucleotides read TGTGCCAGCAGCCCGGGACAGAGCTCCTACGAGCAGTACTTC. Protein product: CASSPGQSSYEQYF.

The rearrangement joins TRBV18 to TRBJ1-1; no firm D call. Trimming removed 2 bases at V and 0 bases at J, with 7 bases between. The CDR3 runs to 14 residues. CDR1 is KGHSH and CDR2 is LQKENI in the germline V gene. CDR3 protein: CASSPTNMNTEAFF. CDR3 nucleotides: TGTGCCAGCTCACCAACAAACATGAACACTGAAGCTTTCTTT.

The chain links TRBV7-2 to TRBJ2-3; 8 nucleotides match TRBD1. The CDR3 has 15 residues. CDR1 is SGHTA, CDR2 FQGNSA, per germline. The V gene end was trimmed by 4 bases and the J gene end by 0 bases; junction bases not matched to a gene: 3. The CDR3 spells CASSSRTGSTDTQYF. In nucleotides, the CDR3 is TGTGCCAGCAGCTCGCGGACAGGGAGCACAGATACGCAGTATTTT.

V usage is TRBV12-3 or TRBV12-4 and J usage is TRBJ2-1; D remains unclear. This CDR3 spans 11 amino acids. V was clipped by 7 bases and J by 3 bases, with 4 bases between them. CDR3 residues: CASTHYNEQFF. In DNA form, the CDR3 reads TGTGCCAGCACCCACTACAATGAGCAGTTCTTC.

The chain has TRBV5-4 and TRBJ2-5; 10 nucleotides agree with TRBD2. The CDR3 covers 17 residues. Unmatched junction bases numbered 11, after V lost 1 base and J lost 5 bases. CDR1 SGHNT and CDR2 YYREEE come from the germline V gene (reference sequence). Written as DNA, the CDR3 is TGTGCCAGCAGCTTGCCTACACCGGGACTAGCGATGGAGACCCAGTACTTC. Its protein product is CASSLPTPGLAMETQYF.

J is TRBJ1-2 and V is TRBV5-1; the match to TRBD1 covers 7 bases. The CDR3 sequence is 14 residues long. V dropped 0 bases and J dropped 3; count of bases not matched to a gene: 2. CDR1 SGHRS and CDR2 YFSETQ come from the germline V gene. CDR3 DNA sequence: TGCGCCAGCAGCTTGGTAGGGACAGACTATGGCTACACCTTC. This translates into CASSLVGTDYGYTF.

The CDR3 DNA sequence: TGCGCCAGCAGCCTGTCTAGCCCCACCGGGGAGCTGTTTTTT. Amino acid sequence: CASSLSSPTGELFF. The chain uses TRBV5-1 and TRBJ2-2; a possible D gene is TRBD2 (5 bases). The CDR3 length is 14 residues. Germline V gives CDR1 SGHRS, CDR2 YFSETQ. Trimming took 4 bases from V and 4 from J, leaving 11 bases between them.

This clone turned up a few times. The V and J genes are TRBV19 and TRBJ1-5; D is possibly TRBD1 (5 bases). The CDR3 loop spans 13 amino acids. CDR1 is LNHDA and CDR2 is SQIVND in the germline V gene (reference sequence). The CDR3 here is CVTLGGYNQPQHF. The CDR3 DNA reads TGTGTCACGCTCGGGGGATACAATCAGCCCCAGCATTTT.

The rearrangement joins TRBV19 to TRBJ1-1; 11 bases align to TRBD1. This CDR3 comprises 14 residues. Germline loops: CDR1 LNHDA, CDR2 SQIVND (reference sequence). V gave up 6 bases and J gave up 4 bases; unmatched junction bases: 4. The CDR3 coding sequence is TGTGCCAGTAGCGGACAGGGGGCGTTCACTGAAGCTTTCTTT. This encodes CASSGQGAFTEAFF.

Worth noting for this clone: Other DNA sequences in this specimen translate into the identical CDR3. V usage is TRBV5-1 and J usage is TRBJ1-4; TRBD1 agrees at 10 bases. Per germline, CDR1 SGHRS and CDR2 YFSETQ. The junction had 2 bases not matched to a gene; V was cut back by 3 bases and J by 6 bases. The CDR3 consists of 14 residues. CDR3 in DNA: TGCGCCAGCAGCTCAGGGACAGGGGATGAAAAACTGTTTTTT. Its protein is CASSSGTGDEKLFF.